This T cell receptor (beta chain) was found in a study of blood T cell repertoires in COVID-19. V was trimmed by 2 bases and J by 7 bases, leaving 14 bases between them. The germline V gene has CDR1 GTSNPN and CDR2 SVGIG (reference sequence). CDR3 size: 13 residues. Under the authors' procedure: Nucleated cell counts were estimated from reference gene primer amplification. Clones were read by immunoSEQ multiplex PCR, and TCRdb kept only the in-frame ones, dropping some. The DNA was the basis for D and trimming; V, J and clone size are from that table. Among around 99,000 clones, 90% were seen once, and the ten largest hold around 5.1%. The table lists this clone with a count of one.

Sequenced sample: peripheral blood. This clonotype originated in a man aged 50 to 60 with acute or convalescent COVID-19. J is TRBJ1-1 and V is TRBV30; TRBD1 might be the D (6 bases). The CDR3 nucleotides are TGTGCCTGGAGTCCCCGGGGGGGCGTTGAAGCTTTCTTT. Amino acid sequence: CAWSPRGGVEAFF.